Shown below are 21 T cell receptor beta chains from a single sample sequenced in a study of graft-versus-host responses after intestinal transplantation. Here immunoSEQ multiplex PCR was the method, and the copy in TCRdb shows in-frame clones only, minus some. The top ten clones hold roughly 1.2% of a sample with over 100,000 clones, about 92% of them seen once. Their specific antigens are unknown. The material sequenced was unstimulated CD8+ T cells sorted from spleen or lymph node cells, taken before transplant. Every receptor here comes from a human donor who was the organ donor for an intestinal transplant.

The V and J genes are TRBV6-5 and TRBJ2-7; maybe TRBD1 (6 bases). CDR1 and CDR2 from the germline V gene are MNHEY and SVGAGI. V gave up 7 bases and J gave up 5 bases, with 15 bases separating them. The CDR3 is 13 amino acids. The CDR3 DNA reads as TGTGCCAGCACAACAGGGTATAGGAACGAGCAGTACTTC. It specifies CASTTGYRNEQYF.

V usage is TRBV6-5 and J usage is TRBJ2-7; 7 nucleotides agree with TRBD1. Germline V lookup: CDR1 MNHEY, CDR2 SVGAGI. The J segment lost 3 bases and the V segment lost 2 bases, leaving 10 bases of the junction unmatched. The CDR3 is made up of 16 amino acids. CDR3 protein: CASSYGPRTGNYEQYF. The CDR3 DNA follows: TGTGCCAGCAGTTACGGGCCCAGGACAGGTAACTACGAGCAGTACTTC.

The chain recombines TRBV28 with TRBJ2-7; the D call may be TRBD1 or TRBD2 (5 bases each). Germline CDR1 is MDHEN and CDR2 is SYDVKM. Trimming shortened V by 5 bases and J by 5 bases, and 13 bases separated the two germline ends. The CDR3 is 13 residues long. The CDR3 sequence: CASSPRDGNEQYF. The CDR3 nucleotides are TGTGCCAGCAGTCCGAGGGACGGCAACGAGCAGTACTTC.

The CDR3 region is CASSETGNQPQHF. The CDR3 coding sequence is TGCGCCAGCAGCGAAACAGGAAATCAGCCCCAGCATTTT. The V call is TRBV4-1, the J call TRBJ1-5, with D possibly TRBD1 on 5 matching bases. CDR1 and CDR2 from the germline V gene are MGHRA and YSYEKL. This CDR3 is built from 13 residues. V was cut by 5 bases and J by 4 bases, with 9 bases left in between.

This sequence joins TRBV4-2 and TRBJ2-4, with D tentatively TRBD1 or TRBD2 (7 bases each). The germline V gene encodes CDR1 LGHNA and CDR2 YNFKEQ. The CDR3 totals 18 residues. Trimming left V 1 base short and J 2 bases short, with 18 bases between. The CDR3 DNA sequence: TGTGCCAGCAGCCAAGCAGGGGGGGGAGGGCCAACCAAAAACATTCAGTACTTC. It codes for CASSQAGGGGPTKNIQYF.

The V gene is TRBV28, the J gene TRBJ1-1, with D perhaps TRBD1 (5 bases). Germline values: CDR1 MDHEN, CDR2 SYDVKM. The length of the CDR3 is 14 residues. V was shortened by 5 bases and J by 5 bases, with 15 bases between the two germline ends. In DNA form, the CDR3 reads TGTGCCAGCAGTACCCGCACTGACAGAACTGAAGCTTTCTTT. This sequence encodes CASSTRTDRTEAFF.

The V gene is TRBV7-6, the J gene TRBJ2-7; D not resolved. Germline values: CDR1 SGHVS, CDR2 FNYEAQ. V dropped 0 bases and J dropped 2 bases, with 5 bases sitting between them. This CDR3 has 13 residues. The DNA of the CDR3 is TGTGCCAGCAGCTTAGCGCCAACCTACGAGCAGTACTTC. It yields the protein CASSLAPTYEQYF. Full variable domain (remainder filled in from reference TRBV7-6 and TRBJ2-7): GAGVSQSPRYKVTKRGQDVALRCDPISGHVSLYWYRQALGQGPEFLTYFNYEAQQDKSGLPNDRFSAERPEGSISTLTIQRTEQRDSAMYRCASSLAPTYEQYFGPGTRLTVT.

The J gene is TRBJ2-2, the V gene TRBV29-1; no reliable D call. Trimming took 4 bases from V and 2 from J, leaving 8 bases between them. Germline loops: CDR1 SQVTM, CDR2 ANQGSEA. The CDR3 runs to 13 residues. Written as DNA, the CDR3 is TGCAGCGTTGGAACAGCAAACACCGGGGAGCTGTTTTTT. It specifies CSVGTANTGELFF.

The rearrangement uses TRBV7-9 and TRBJ2-7; TRBD1 might be the D (7 bases). The CDR3 consists of 15 residues. V was cut by 1 base and J by 2 bases, with 12 bases left in between. The germline CDR1 and CDR2 sequences are SEHNR and FQNEAQ (reference sequence). The CDR3 loop reads CASSLEQGGTYEQYF. In nucleotides, the CDR3 is TGTGCCAGCAGCTTAGAGCAGGGGGGCACCTACGAGCAGTACTTC.

CDR3 coding DNA: TGCGCCAGCAGCCAAGAGGCAGGGGTTGCGAGCACAGATACGCAGTATTTT. This codes for CASSQEAGVASTDTQYF. V usage is TRBV4-1 and J usage is TRBJ2-3; TRBD1 is a possible D gene (6 bases). Deletions cut 0 bases from V and 0 bases from J, with 13 bases between. Germline V CDR1 and CDR2: MGHRA, YSYEKL. The CDR3 runs 17 residues.

The chain has TRBV28 and TRBJ2-1; TRBD2 agrees at 8 bases. The CDR3 extends over 16 amino acids. Germline V lookup: CDR1 MDHEN, CDR2 SYDVKM. Germline trimming cut 4 bases from V and 0 bases from J; bases unmatched to any gene: 5. CDR3 residues: CASSSFSGSSYNEQFF. DNA for the CDR3: TGTGCCAGCAGTTCGTTCAGCGGGAGCTCCTACAATGAGCAGTTCTTC.

This clone was recorded a few times. CDR3 protein: CASSVDIGEEKLFF. The CDR3 coding sequence is TGTGCCAGCAGTGTAGACATCGGCGAGGAAAAACTGTTTTTT. The chain has TRBV6-1 and TRBJ1-4, with no clear D. Deletions cut 4 bases from V and 8 bases from J, with 14 bases between. Germline V gene data show CDR1 as MNHNS and CDR2 as SASEGT. There are 14 residues in the CDR3.

This clone was found once. This chain uses TRBV11-2 with TRBJ2-3; D call uncertain. Trimming pared 3 bases from V and 5 bases from J, leaving 9 bases between. The CDR3 consists of 13 residues. Germline loops: CDR1 SGHAT, CDR2 FQNNGV. CDR3 in amino acids: CASSFMAVDTQYF. CDR3 DNA sequence: TGTGCCAGCAGCTTTATGGCCGTAGATACGCAGTATTTT.

The chain is built from TRBV11-2 and TRBJ2-2; no clear D gene. The V end was cut by 3 bases, the J end by 6 bases, with 8 bases between. This CDR3 spans 13 amino acids. Germline V gene lookup returns CDR1 SGHAT and CDR2 FQNNGV. CDR3 in DNA: TGTGCCAGCAGCTTTTTTGAGGCCGGGGAGCTGTTTTTT. This encodes CASSFFEAGELFF.

To note about this clone: The same CDR3 is also encoded by other DNA sequences in this sample. The J gene is TRBJ2-7, the V gene TRBV15; possible D gene TRBD2, 6 bases. Germline loops: CDR1 LNHNV, CDR2 YYDKDF (reference sequence). This CDR3 contains 12 residues. V was clipped by 5 bases and J by 2 bases, with 7 bases between them. CDR3 DNA: TGTGCCACCAGCGGGGGGACCTACGAGCAGTACTTC. Protein product: CATSGGTYEQYF.

This chain links TRBV13 with TRBJ2-7; TRBD2 is a possible D gene (6 bases). The CDR3 sequence is 17 residues long. Germline CDR1 PRHDT, CDR2 FYEKMQ (reference sequence). Deletions cut 3 bases from V and 3 bases from J, with 21 bases between. CDR3 DNA sequence: TGTGCCAGCAGCTTGGGCTTGGGGGGAGGTCCCAGCTACGAGCAGTACTTC. As protein: CASSLGLGGGPSYEQYF.

V gene TRBV4-1 combines with J gene TRBJ2-3; 12 bases fit TRBD2. The CDR3 is 16 amino acids. Losses at the gene ends were 3 bases for V and 2 bases for J; bases not matched to a gene: 3. CDR1 is MGHRA and CDR2 is YSYEKL in the germline V gene. CDR3 loop: CASSQRTSGNTDTQYF. The CDR3, as DNA: TGCGCCAGCAGCCAGAGGACTAGCGGGAACACAGATACGCAGTATTTT.

The chain links TRBV7-9 to TRBJ2-3, with 7 bases matching TRBD2. Germline values: CDR1 SEHNR, CDR2 FQNEAQ (reference sequence). The CDR3 has 16 residues. V shed 3 bases, J shed 3 bases, and the junction held 9 bases outside the gene matches. This chain's CDR3 is CASSFGTSAPTDTQYF. The CDR3 nucleotides read TGTGCCAGCAGCTTCGGTACTAGCGCACCGACAGATACGCAGTATTTT. Complete variable domain (other parts from reference TRBV7-9 and TRBJ2-3): DTGVSQNPRHKITKRGQNVTFRCDPISEHNRLYWYRQTLGQGPEFLTYFQNEAQLEKSRLLSDRFSAERPKGSFSTLEIQRTEQGDSAMYLCASSFGTSAPTDTQYFGPGTRLTVL.

The chain links TRBV21-1 to TRBJ1-2; the table names TRBD1, a call not compared with the DNA. TRBV21-1 is marked as a pseudogene. This CDR3 is 15 amino acids long. CDR3 nucleotide sequence: TGTGCCAGCACCCATCCAAACAGGGGTGGCTATGGCTACACCTTC. It specifies CASTHPNRGGYGYTF.

The CDR3 DNA reads as TGCGCCAGCAGCCAAGATCGGGGAAACTATGGCTACACCTTC. This codes for CASSQDRGNYGYTF. J is TRBJ1-2 and V is TRBV4-3; D is unresolved. Deletions cut 0 bases from V and 2 bases from J, with 7 bases between. This CDR3 spans 14 amino acids. Germline CDR1 reads LGHNA; CDR2 reads YSLEER.

The chain joins TRBV25-1 to TRBJ2-7; perhaps TRBD2 as D (6 bases). V was clipped by 2 bases and J by 4 bases, with 6 bases between them. The CDR3 is made up of 12 amino acids. Germline CDR1 MGHDK, CDR2 SYGVNS. The DNA for the CDR3 is TGTGCCAGCAGTGAAGGGAGGTACGAGCAGTACTTC. Protein sequence: CASSEGRYEQYF.